One sample yielded the 2 T cell receptor beta chains listed below, sequenced in a study of TIL therapy for anti-PD-1-resistant metastatic lung cancer. Regarding time point: pre-treatment sample, taken before nivolumab and TIL therapy. Pleural nodules or supraclavicular lymph nodes made up most of the excised metastases sampled. The libraries were made with immunoSEQ v3. Libraries were prepared by immunoSEQ multiplex PCR; TCRdb keeps only in-frame clonotypes and omits some of them. The table has roughly 8,000 clones, 74% seen once; the top ten hold 7% to 8%. The material was tumor tissue, obtained at baseline. Every receptor here comes from a person aged 25 to 85 with non-small cell lung cancer.

The chain combines TRBV7-2 with TRBJ2-6; D gene unclear. Trimming cost V 1 base and J 0 bases, with 16 bases left between them. The CDR3 has 19 amino acids. CDR1 and CDR2 (germline): SGHTA, FQGNSA. The DNA for the CDR3 is TGTGCCAGCAGCTTAGACCTCAACCCCCTATACTCTGGGGCCAACGTCCTGACTTTC. Its protein product is CASSLDLNPLYSGANVLTF.

The chain is built from TRBV2 and TRBJ2-3; D remains ambiguous. Looked up from germline, CDR1 is SNHLY and CDR2 is FYNNEI. V dropped 5 bases and J dropped 4 bases, with 10 bases sitting between them. The CDR3 sequence is 13 residues long. The CDR3 reads CASSRSLADTQYF. The CDR3 nucleotides read TGTGCCAGCAGTCGATCACTCGCAGATACGCAGTATTTT.